This T cell receptor beta chain appears in the sequencing data of a study of shared clonotypes between healthy human individuals. General study results and limits: It was expected that sequencing depth would affect clonotype sharing among donors. It was the non-shared clonotypes that had lower generation probabilities than clonotypes shared by all four donors.

Each replicate PCR on the sorted subsets used 200 to 250 ng DNA (approximately 27,000 T cell genomes). Assay used: immunoSEQ multiplex PCR; TCRdb lists only in-frame clones, some missing. The profile shows fewer than 1 million clones, roughly 96% of them singletons. About this clone itself: The target antigen is unknown.

V was cut by 2 bases and J by 0 bases, with 11 bases left in between. There are 15 residues in the CDR3. From germline, CDR1 is SQVTM and CDR2 ANQGSEA. The naive CD8 fraction comprised CD45RO-negative cells positively selected for CCR7 and excluded terminally differentiated effector memory CD45RA+ cells. There were no recent acute infections or vaccinations among the donors, who were healthy HIV-negative adults. The sequence was collected from a man in his thirties or forties in good health. Material: naive CD8+ T cells sorted from blood. The chain joins TRBV29-1 to TRBJ2-1; D ambiguous. Here the CDR3 DNA reads TGCAGCGTTGAATATGACCGCCCCTCCTACAATGAGCAGTTCTTC. Translated: CSVEYDRPSYNEQFF.